The rows below give T cell receptor beta chains drawn from one sample of a study of cytomegalovirus exposure and HLA in healthy donors. The assay was immunoSEQ multiplex PCR, and TCRdb's table has in-frame clones only and misses some. The profile shows 90,000 to 110,000 clones, 88% of them singletons. What was sequenced was PBMCs. These receptors were collected from a woman under 30 in good health and CMV-seronegative. Both conserved end residues are part of each CDR3. A D gene is named only where the DNA matches it firmly. Clone size, where shown, is once, few, many, or a class for clones that have expanded.

v_call	clone_size	d_call	j_call	cdr3_aa	cdr3_nt
TRBV13	-	TRBD2	TRBJ2-5	CASSLEGGEETQYF	TGTGCCAGCAGCTTAGAGGGAGGGGAAGAGACCCAGTACTTC
TRBV18	-	-	TRBJ2-1	CASSRRSGDYYNEQFF	TGTGCCAGCTCACGCCGATCCGGAGACTACTACAATGAGCAGTTCTTC
TRBV28	-	TRBD1	TRBJ2-1	CASPPPLWDRSSPYNEQFF	TGTGCCAGTCCTCCACCCCTCTGGGACAGAAGTTCCCCTTACAATGAGCAGTTCTTC
TRBV30	-	-	TRBJ2-1	CAWRRKGGAGDEQFF	TGTGCCTGGAGGAGAAAAGGGGGGGCCGGCGATGAGCAGTTCTTC
TRBV25-1	-	-	TRBJ1-1	CASSPSREGTEAFF	TGTGCCAGCAGTCCCTCCAGGGAAGGCACTGAAGCTTTCTTT
TRBV6-5	-	-	TRBJ1-2	CASSETSGSGGYTF	TGTGCCAGCAGCGAGACTTCAGGATCGGGGGGCTACACCTTC
TRBV28	-	-	TRBJ1-2	CASRHPGMNYGYTF	TGTGCCAGCAGACATCCTGGTATGAACTATGGCTACACCTTC
TRBV5-4	-	-	TRBJ1-2	CASSLADYGYTF	TGTGCCAGCAGCTTGGCGGACTATGGCTACACCTTC
TRBV7-2	-	TRBD2	TRBJ2-1	CASSSTTSGGTSYNEQFF	TGTGCCAGCAGCTCGACGACTAGCGGGGGGACCTCCTACAATGAGCAGTTCTTC
TRBV28	once	TRBD1	TRBJ1-4	CASSLAGDSGREKLFF	TGTGCCAGCAGTTTGGCAGGGGACAGCGGCCGGGAAAAACTGTTTTTT
TRBV7-9	-	TRBD1	TRBJ1-2	CASSLERGQGSTF	TGTGCCAGCAGCTTAGAGAGAGGACAGGGGAGCACCTTC